Below, 12 T cell receptor beta chains from the same sample are listed, as sequenced in a study of T cell changes during pregnancy in multiple sclerosis. Some clones are missing from TCRdb's copy, which holds only in-frame ones; the method was immunoSEQ multiplex PCR. The sample comprises around 80,000 clones, about 90% of which are singletons, and over 1.3% rests with the top ten. This sample comprised peripheral blood, obtained before pregnancy. All receptors come from a female donor with multiple sclerosis, enrolled in a pregnancy study.

CDR3 protein: CASSPGGLYNEQFF. The CDR3 region has the DNA TGTGCCAGCAGCCCGGGGGGGCTATACAATGAGCAGTTCTTC. The chain is built from TRBV7-9 and TRBJ2-1, with 8 bases lining up with TRBD2. Germline lookup yields CDR1 SEHNR and CDR2 FQNEAQ (reference sequence). The junction had 4 bases not matched to a gene; V was cut back by 5 bases and J by 4 bases. The CDR3 covers 14 residues.

The CDR3 DNA follows: TGTGCCAGCAGTGAAGACGGTCCTAATGAAAAACTGTTTTTT. It yields the protein CASSEDGPNEKLFF. The chain has TRBV2 and TRBJ1-4, with unresolved D. V lost 1 base to trimming and J lost 3 bases, with 6 bases between them. The CDR3 spans 14 residues. Germline V CDR1 and CDR2: SNHLY, FYNNEI.

The chain joins TRBV7-8 to TRBJ1-1; possibly TRBD1 for D (5 bases). Germline assignment: CDR1 SGHVS and CDR2 FQNEAQ. The CDR3 runs to 18 residues. Trimming took off 1 base at V and 6 bases at J, with 24 bases between the two ends. The CDR3 spells CASSLGWGERYIGSEAFF. Here the CDR3 DNA reads TGTGCCAGCAGCTTAGGGTGGGGGGAAAGGTATATAGGGTCTGAAGCTTTCTTT.

V is TRBV13 and J is TRBJ1-2, with TRBD1 matching 7 bases. With V trimmed by 2 bases and J by 6 bases, 12 bases remained unmatched. The CDR3 is 16 residues long. The germline V gene has CDR1 PRHDT and CDR2 FYEKMQ (reference sequence). CDR3 DNA sequence: TGTGCCAGCAGCTTAATCGGGATGACAGGGAGAGATGGCTACACCTTC. This gives the protein CASSLIGMTGRDGYTF.

This clone was picked up one time. The chain recombines TRBV27 with TRBJ2-5; TRBD2 might be the D (5 bases). Germline lookup yields CDR1 MNHEY and CDR2 SMNVEV (reference sequence). The V end was cut by 3 bases, the J end by 5 bases, with 10 bases between. This CDR3 is built from 13 residues. DNA for the CDR3: TGTGCCAGCAGTTTCGGCAGGAGGGAGACCCAGTACTTC. It specifies CASSFGRRETQYF.

The chain has TRBV9 and TRBJ2-5; the D gene is possibly TRBD1 (5 bases). With 2 bases removed from V and 1 base from J, the gap between germline ends came to 6 bases. The length of the CDR3 is 13 residues. Per germline, CDR1 SGDLS and CDR2 YYNGEE. CDR3 coding DNA: TGTGCCAGCAGCGTCCAGGGCCAAGAGACCCAGTACTTC. Translation: CASSVQGQETQYF.

The chain has TRBV11-3 and TRBJ2-2, with D possibly matching TRBD2 (6 bases). The CDR3 runs 17 residues. Germline loops: CDR1 SGHNT, CDR2 YENEEA. V was trimmed by 3 bases and J by 5 bases, leaving 19 bases between them. The CDR3 loop is CASSLEEGGTITGELFF. As DNA, the CDR3 is TGTGCCAGCAGCTTGGAGGAGGGAGGCACGATTACCGGGGAGCTGTTTTTT.

The rearrangement joins TRBV19 to TRBJ1-2; D call uncertain. Trimming left V 2 bases short and J 7 bases short, with 14 bases between. Germline lookup yields CDR1 LNHDA and CDR2 SQIVND (reference sequence). The CDR3 covers 14 residues. The CDR3 DNA is TGTGCCAGTAGTATAAGCGGGGTTGTTGGTGGCTACACCTTC. This gives the protein CASSISGVVGGYTF.

The J gene is TRBJ1-2, the V gene TRBV19; a weak D match, TRBD1 (6 bases). Germline lookup yields CDR1 LNHDA and CDR2 SQIVND (reference sequence). This CDR3 has 14 amino acids. V lost 5 bases and J 5 bases, leaving 15 bases between the germline ends. The CDR3 region has the DNA TGTGCCAGTAGTCCGGGACAATCTTTTTATGGCTACACCTTC. This translates into CASSPGQSFYGYTF.

The V gene is TRBV19, the J gene TRBJ2-1; 12 positions agree with TRBD2. Germline V gene data show CDR1 as LNHDA and CDR2 as SQIVND (reference sequence). V was clipped by 3 bases and J by 5 bases; unmatched bases: 11. The CDR3 extends over 18 amino acids. CDR3 residues: CASSMSGPSGGANNEQFF. The CDR3, as DNA: TGTGCCAGTAGTATGAGTGGGCCTAGCGGGGGGGCTAACAATGAGCAGTTCTTC.

V usage is TRBV6-1 and J usage is TRBJ1-2, with 8 bases that match TRBD1. V lost 8 bases to trimming and J lost 4 bases; unmatched junction nucleotides: 3. Germline CDR1 is MNHNS and CDR2 is SASEGT. The CDR3 covers 12 residues. CDR3 in amino acids: CASQGAGYGYTF. CDR3 sequence (DNA): TGTGCCAGCCAGGGGGCTGGCTATGGCTACACCTTC.

This clone was recorded once. The chain combines TRBV5-4 with TRBJ1-2, with 10 bases aligning to TRBD1. Germline V CDR1 and CDR2: SGHNT, YYREEE (reference sequence). This CDR3 has 15 amino acids. The J segment lost 5 bases and the V segment lost 1 base, leaving 5 bases of the junction unmatched. The CDR3 sequence: CASSLRDRGFYGYTF. DNA of the CDR3: TGTGCCAGCAGCTTGCGGGACAGGGGATTTTATGGCTACACCTTC.